This T cell receptor (beta chain) was documented in a study of OX40 agonist ivuxolimab in advanced cancers. Study at large: Three dose-escalation patients had partial responses: one with hepatocellular carcinoma and two with cutaneous melanoma. Study results and limitations: On average, CD8+ T cells had more expanded clones than CD4+. Several nonresponders also turned out to have low normalized T-cell clonal expansion.

In germline, CDR1 is KGHSH, CDR2 LQKENI. The CDR3 runs to 15 residues. V gave up 6 bases and J gave up 5 bases; unmatched junction bases: 8. This clone was picked up one time. As yet, its antigen is unknown. Sequencing used immunoSEQ multiplex PCR; TCRdb keeps in-frame clones, though not all of them. The table includes some 98,000 clones, approximately 80% detected once. The material was CD4+ or CD8+ T cells sorted from blood, obtained in a trial of the OX40 agonist ivuxolimab. The J gene is TRBJ2-1, the V gene TRBV18; 9 bases agree with TRBD2. This sequence originates from an adult with an advanced solid tumor such as melanoma, head and neck, liver or kidney cancer. This CDR3 reads CASSPGTSYDNEQFF. Written as DNA, the CDR3 is TGTGCCAGCTCTCCCGGGACTAGCTACGACAATGAGCAGTTCTTC.